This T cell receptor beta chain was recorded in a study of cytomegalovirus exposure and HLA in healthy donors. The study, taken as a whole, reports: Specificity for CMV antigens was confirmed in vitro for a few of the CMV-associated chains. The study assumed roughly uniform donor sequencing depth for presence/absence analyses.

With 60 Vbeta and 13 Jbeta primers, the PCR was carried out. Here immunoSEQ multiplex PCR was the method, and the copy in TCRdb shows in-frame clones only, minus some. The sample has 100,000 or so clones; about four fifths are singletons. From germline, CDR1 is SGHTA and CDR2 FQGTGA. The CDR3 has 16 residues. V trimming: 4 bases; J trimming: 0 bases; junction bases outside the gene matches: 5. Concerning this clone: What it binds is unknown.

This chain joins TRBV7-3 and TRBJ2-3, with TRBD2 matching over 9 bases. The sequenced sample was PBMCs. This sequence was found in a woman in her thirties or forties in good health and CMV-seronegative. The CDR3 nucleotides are TGTGCCAGCAGCTACCGACTAGCGGCAAGCACAGATACGCAGTATTTT. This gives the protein CASSYRLAASTDTQYF.